These T cell receptor beta chains were read from a single sample in a study of T-cell memory formation after mild COVID-19. From the 5' RACE reads, TCRdb called clonotypes with MiXCR, one entry per CDR3 protein. The sample holds hundreds of thousands of distinct CDR3 sequences, about 25% seen once. Sequenced sample: PBMCs or a T cell subset sorted from them (not recorded which). These receptors were taken from an adult woman who had mild COVID-19 (a few samples of this study predate the infection). Cell type and time point are not known. Each CDR3 is given with its conserved first and last residue. The D gene is left open where the match is weak. Only some rows state a clone size, as once, few, many or a class for expanded clones.

v_gene	d_gene	abundance	j_gene	CDR3aa	CDR3nt
TRBV4-2	.	.	TRBJ1-6	CASSWQGGSPLHF	TGTGCCAGCAGTTGGCAGGGAGGTTCACCCCTCCACTTT
TRBV20-1	TRBD2	.	TRBJ2-3	CSARAGTTLRDTQYF	TGCAGTGCTAGAGCCGGGACTACTTTGAGAGATACGCAGTATTTT
TRBV29-1	.	.	TRBJ2-5	CSQKRAGKETQYF	TGCAGCCAGAAGCGGGCGGGGAAGGAGACCCAGTACTTC
TRBV15	.	few	TRBJ2-1	CATSREDLSYNEQFF	TGTGCCACCAGCCGAGAGGACTTATCCTACAATGAGCAGTTCTTC
TRBV4-1	TRBD1	once	TRBJ1-1	CASSQSGTGDTEAFF	TGCGCCAGCAGCCAAAGTGGGACAGGGGACACTGAAGCTTTCTTT
TRBV2	TRBD2	.	TRBJ2-5	CASTAGEETQYF	TGTGCCAGCACGGCGGGGGAAGAGACCCAGTACTTC
TRBV9	.	.	TRBJ2-1	CASTGGQGVYNEQFF	TGTGCCAGCACCGGGGGGCAGGGCGTATACAATGAGCAGTTCTTC
TRBV4-1	.	.	TRBJ2-2	CASSTLALGGELFF	TGCGCCAGCAGCACCCTAGCCCTGGGAGGGGAGCTGTTTTTT
TRBV9	TRBD2	few	TRBJ2-5	CASSTSSGMETQYF	TGTGCCAGCAGCACATCTAGCGGGATGGAGACCCAGTACTTC
TRBV12-3/TRBV12-4	TRBD2	.	TRBJ2-5	CASSSRGGLETQYF	TGTGCCAGCAGTTCCCGGGGGGGCCTAGAGACCCAGTACTTC
TRBV7-2	.	.	TRBJ2-3	CASSLVAPTVRGTQYF	TGTGCCAGCAGCTTAGTTGCTCCCACGGTGAGGGGTACGCAGTATTTT